Each of the 13 T cell receptor beta chains below was sequenced from the same sample in a study of T cell responses to AZD1222 COVID-19 vaccine. Sequenced by immunoSEQ multiplex PCR; TCRdb stores in-frame clones only, minus some. The sample yields tens of thousands of clones, 60% to 85% seen once. The sample was peripheral blood, taken 28 days after the second AZD1222 dose. These receptors came from an adult who received the AZD1222 COVID-19 vaccine.

The sample holds a few counts of this clone. The V and J genes are TRBV19 and TRBJ1-5; TRBD1 might be the D (5 bases). Germline-derived CDR1 and CDR2 are LNHDA and SQIVND (reference sequence). The V end was cut by 4 bases, the J end by 2 bases, with 12 bases between. The CDR3 sequence is 15 residues long. The CDR3 is CASSTQGSGNQPQHF. In nucleotides, the CDR3 is TGTGCCAGTAGTACCCAGGGAAGTGGCAATCAGCCCCAGCATTTT.

The V and J genes are TRBV24-1 and TRBJ1-5; D is perhaps TRBD1 (6 bases). Trimming took 3 bases from V and 2 from J, leaving 10 bases between them. Germline-derived CDR1 and CDR2 are KGHDR and SFDVKD. The CDR3 extends over 15 amino acids. CDR3 region: CATSDRTVGNQPQHF. Written as DNA, the CDR3 is TGTGCCACCAGTGATAGGACAGTCGGCAATCAGCCCCAGCATTTT.

This clone was counted between two and nine times. V is TRBV2 and J is TRBJ2-7; 10 bases agree with TRBD1. Germline lookup yields CDR1 SNHLY and CDR2 FYNNEI. The length of the CDR3 is 14 residues. Losses at the gene ends were 7 bases for V and 2 bases for J; bases not matched to a gene: 5. The CDR3 here is CASKGDRGPYEQYF. CDR3 in DNA: TGTGCCAGCAAGGGAGACAGGGGGCCCTACGAGCAGTACTTC.

This chain joins TRBV19 and TRBJ1-3; tentatively, D is TRBD1 (6 bases). This CDR3 region has 13 residues. Trimming took 9 bases from V and 4 from J, leaving 13 bases between them. Germline assignment: CDR1 LNHDA and CDR2 SQIVND (reference sequence). The CDR3 DNA reads as TGTGCCAGCCACAGGGTGGGAGGAAACACCATATATTTT. Its translation: CASHRVGGNTIYF.

This rearrangement joins TRBV19 to TRBJ1-4; 10 bases map to TRBD1. The CDR3 runs 14 residues. Trimming took 5 bases from V and 4 from J; bases not matched to a gene: 1. From germline, CDR1 is LNHDA and CDR2 SQIVND (reference sequence). The CDR3 bases are TGTGCCAGTAGTGGGGACAGGGGTAATGAAAAACTGTTTTTT. Translated: CASSGDRGNEKLFF. Supplemented by reference TRBV19 and TRBJ1-4, the full variable domain reads DGGITQSPKYLFRKEGQNVTLSCEQNLNHDAMYWYRQDPGQGLRLIYYSQIVNDFQKGDIAEGYSVSREKKESFPLTVTSAQKNPTAFYLCASSGDRGNEKLFFGSGTQLSVL.

The rearrangement joins TRBV28 to TRBJ2-5; D unresolved. The CDR3 is 13 residues long. Trimming left V 8 bases short and J 3 bases short, with 13 bases between. Germline V lookup: CDR1 MDHEN, CDR2 SYDVKM. The CDR3 DNA reads as TGTGCCAGCCAACCTCCATCTAAAGAGACCCAGTACTTC. Translation gives CASQPPSKETQYF.

This chain links TRBV4-2 with TRBJ2-5, with 13 bases that match TRBD2. The V gene's germline CDR1 is LGHNA and CDR2 YNFKEQ. V trimming: 1 base; J trimming: 5 bases; junction bases outside the gene matches: 16. The CDR3 has 20 residues. The CDR3 DNA reads as TGTGCCAGCAGCCAAGCCAGCGGAACTAGCGGGGGGGCCGCAGGGGAGACCCAGTACTTC. Encoded protein: CASSQASGTSGGAAGETQYF.

The rearrangement uses TRBV4-2 and TRBJ1-2, with 9 bases identical to TRBD1. The CDR3 runs to 18 residues. V lost 2 bases to trimming and J lost 5 bases; unmatched junction nucleotides: 15. Germline V gene sequence: CDR1 LGHNA, CDR2 YNFKEQ. The CDR3 here is CASSQRSSNDDRGYGYTF. CDR3 DNA sequence: TGTGCCAGCAGCCAACGCTCTTCTAACGATGACAGGGGGTATGGCTACACCTTC.

This chain joins TRBV6-6 and TRBJ2-7; 9 bases map to TRBD2. Germline V gene lookup returns CDR1 MNHNY and CDR2 SVGAGI (reference sequence). V gave up 5 bases and J gave up 2 bases; unmatched junction bases: 19. CDR3 length: 19 amino acids. CDR3 bases: TGTGCCAGCAGTCCCCGCGGGGCTAGCGGGGCACTCTATCCCTACGAGCAGTACTTC. As protein: CASSPRGASGALYPYEQYF.

The chain links TRBV13 to TRBJ1-6, with a possible D match to TRBD1 (6 bases). There are 15 residues in the CDR3. Germline CDR1 reads PRHDT; CDR2 reads FYEKMQ (reference sequence). V was trimmed by 6 bases and J by 8 bases, leaving 17 bases between them. CDR3 loop: CASSLNGAGDSPLHF. Here the CDR3 DNA reads TGTGCCAGCAGTCTTAATGGGGCAGGGGATTCACCCCTCCACTTT.

In this sample, this clone turned up once. The chain carries TRBV6-5 and TRBJ1-6; D gene unclear. Germline loops: CDR1 MNHEY, CDR2 SVGAGI. Trimming cost V 0 bases and J 17 bases, with 17 bases left between them. The CDR3 runs to 14 residues. The CDR3: CASSYSDGKNSFHF. DNA of the CDR3: TGTGCCAGCAGTTACTCGGACGGTAAAAATTCCTTCCACTTT.

CDR3 nucleotides: TGTGCCAGCAGTCTCCGGAGGGAGACCCAGTACTTC. As protein: CASSLRRETQYF. The chain is built from TRBV12-3 or TRBV12-4 and TRBJ2-5, with D possibly TRBD2 on 5 matching bases. V dropped 5 bases and J dropped 5 bases, with 9 bases sitting between them. The CDR3 runs 12 residues.

This chain uses TRBV6-5 with TRBJ1-1; D call uncertain. The germline CDR1 and CDR2 sequences are MNHEY and SVGAGI. The CDR3 runs to 14 residues. The germline V and J ends were trimmed by 2 bases and 4 bases, with 11 bases remaining between them. The chain's CDR3 is CASSYRLEITEAFF. The CDR3 DNA reads TGTGCCAGCAGTTACCGGTTAGAAATCACTGAAGCTTTCTTT.